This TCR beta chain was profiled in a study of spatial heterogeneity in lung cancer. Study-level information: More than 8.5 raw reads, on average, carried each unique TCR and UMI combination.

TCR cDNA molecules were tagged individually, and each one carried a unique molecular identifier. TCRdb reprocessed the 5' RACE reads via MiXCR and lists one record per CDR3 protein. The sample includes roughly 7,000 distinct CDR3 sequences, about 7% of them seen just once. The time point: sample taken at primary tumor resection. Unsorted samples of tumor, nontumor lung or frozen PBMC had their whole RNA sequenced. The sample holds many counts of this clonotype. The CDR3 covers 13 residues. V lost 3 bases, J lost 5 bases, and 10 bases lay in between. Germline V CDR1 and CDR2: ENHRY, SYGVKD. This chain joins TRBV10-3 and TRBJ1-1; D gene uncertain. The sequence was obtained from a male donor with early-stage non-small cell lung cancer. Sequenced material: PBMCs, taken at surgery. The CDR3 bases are TGTGCCATCAGTGAACCAGGTGGGACTGAAGCTTTCTTT. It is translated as CAISEPGGTEAFF.